These 3 T cell receptor beta chains were sequenced from one sample in a study of regulatory T cells in long-lasting Graves disease. The time point here: newly diagnosed GD, antithyroid drugs for less than 3 months. With RNA extracted from PBMCs as input, the TCR library was made. Arm-PCR of CDR3 regions with iRepertoire HTBI primers generated TCR beta libraries. TCRdb re-analysed the multiplex PCR reads in MiXCR, keeping a single row per CDR3 protein. The sample shows about 460,000 distinct CDR3 sequences, 14% of them seen only once. These data also formed part of another study, on T cells in Graves' hyperthyroidism and ophthalmopathy.

The input for sequencing was peripheral blood mononuclear cells (PBMCs), taken at new diagnosis, from a patient treated with antithyroid drugs. The receptors were sampled from a woman in her 50s with Graves disease.

The V and J genes are TRBV5-4 and TRBJ1-4; TRBD1 aligns across 7 bases. V was clipped by 0 bases and J by 6 bases; unmatched bases: 5. Germline V lookup: CDR1 SGHNT, CDR2 YYREEE (reference sequence). The CDR3 runs to 15 residues. The CDR3: CASSLDRGSYEKLFF. The CDR3 bases are TGTGCCAGCAGCTTGGACAGGGGCTCGTATGAAAAACTGTTTTTT.

This clonotype was counted at least ten times. V is TRBV5-1 and J is TRBJ1-2; 10 positions match TRBD1. This CDR3 spans 14 amino acids. Germline V gene lookup returns CDR1 SGHRS and CDR2 YFSETQ. Losses at the gene ends were 4 bases for V and 6 bases for J; bases not matched to a gene: 6. CDR3 protein: CASSMGQGFDGYTF. The DNA of the CDR3 is TGCGCCAGCAGCATGGGACAGGGGTTTGATGGCTACACCTTC.

This clonotype was seen at least ten times. This sequence joins TRBV12-3 or TRBV12-4 and TRBJ1-4; D is undetermined. Trimming took 1 base from V and 4 from J, leaving 4 bases between them. This CDR3 comprises 13 residues. CDR3 bases: TGTGCCAGCAGTTTAGAACATAATGAAAAACTGTTTTTT. It specifies CASSLEHNEKLFF.